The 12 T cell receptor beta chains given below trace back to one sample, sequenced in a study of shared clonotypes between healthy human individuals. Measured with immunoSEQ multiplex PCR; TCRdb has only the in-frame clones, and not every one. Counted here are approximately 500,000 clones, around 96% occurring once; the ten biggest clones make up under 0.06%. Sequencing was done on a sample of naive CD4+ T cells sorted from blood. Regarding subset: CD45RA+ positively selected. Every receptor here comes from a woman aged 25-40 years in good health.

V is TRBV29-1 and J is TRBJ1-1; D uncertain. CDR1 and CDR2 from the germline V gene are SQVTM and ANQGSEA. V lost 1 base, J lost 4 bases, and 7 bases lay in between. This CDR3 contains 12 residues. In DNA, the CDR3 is TGCAGCGTTGAAGGGTTAGGCACTGAAGCTTTCTTT. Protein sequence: CSVEGLGTEAFF.

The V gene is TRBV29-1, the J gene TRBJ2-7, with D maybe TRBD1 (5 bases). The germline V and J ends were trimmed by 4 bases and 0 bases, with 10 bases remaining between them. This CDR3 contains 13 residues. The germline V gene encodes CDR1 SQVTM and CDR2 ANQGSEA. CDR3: CSVGTDNSYEQYF. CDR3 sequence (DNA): TGCAGCGTTGGTACGGACAACTCCTACGAGCAGTACTTC.

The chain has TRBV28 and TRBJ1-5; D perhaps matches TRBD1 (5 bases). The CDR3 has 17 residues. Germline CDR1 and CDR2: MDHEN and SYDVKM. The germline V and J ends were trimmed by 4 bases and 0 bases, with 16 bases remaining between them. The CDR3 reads CASSSPPGTDSNQPQHF. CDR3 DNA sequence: TGTGCCAGCAGTTCCCCCCCCGGGACCGATAGCAATCAGCCCCAGCATTTT.

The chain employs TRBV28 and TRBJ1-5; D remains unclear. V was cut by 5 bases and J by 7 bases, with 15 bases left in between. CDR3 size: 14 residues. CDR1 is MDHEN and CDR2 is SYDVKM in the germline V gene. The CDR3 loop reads CASSPPQVRQPQHF. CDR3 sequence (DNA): TGTGCCAGCAGTCCCCCCCAGGTTCGACAGCCCCAGCATTTT.

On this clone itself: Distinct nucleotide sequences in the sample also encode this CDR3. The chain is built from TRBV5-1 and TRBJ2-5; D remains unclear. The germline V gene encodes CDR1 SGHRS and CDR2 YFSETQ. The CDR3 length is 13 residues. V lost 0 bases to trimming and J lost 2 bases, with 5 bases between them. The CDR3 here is CASSLGGQETQYF. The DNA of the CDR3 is TGCGCCAGCAGCTTGGGGGGTCAAGAGACCCAGTACTTC.

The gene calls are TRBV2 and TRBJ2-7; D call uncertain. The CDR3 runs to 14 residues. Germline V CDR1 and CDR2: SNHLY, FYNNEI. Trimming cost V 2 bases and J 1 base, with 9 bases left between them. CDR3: CASSERQLSYEQYF. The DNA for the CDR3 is TGTGCCAGCAGTGAACGTCAGCTATCCTACGAGCAGTACTTC.

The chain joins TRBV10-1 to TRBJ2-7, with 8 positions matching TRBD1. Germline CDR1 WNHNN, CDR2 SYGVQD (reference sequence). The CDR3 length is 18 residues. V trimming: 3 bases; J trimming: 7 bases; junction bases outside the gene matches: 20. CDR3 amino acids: CASSDYVVGPGGLGEQYF. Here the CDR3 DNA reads TGCGCCAGCAGTGATTACGTTGTCGGGCCAGGGGGCTTAGGGGAGCAGTACTTC.

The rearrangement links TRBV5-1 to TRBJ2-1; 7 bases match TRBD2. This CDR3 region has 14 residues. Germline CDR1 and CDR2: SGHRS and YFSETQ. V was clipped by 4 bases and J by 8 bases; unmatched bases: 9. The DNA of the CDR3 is TGCGCCAGCAGCCAGCTGGGGGAGGGCCATGAGCAGTTCTTC. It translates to CASSQLGEGHEQFF.

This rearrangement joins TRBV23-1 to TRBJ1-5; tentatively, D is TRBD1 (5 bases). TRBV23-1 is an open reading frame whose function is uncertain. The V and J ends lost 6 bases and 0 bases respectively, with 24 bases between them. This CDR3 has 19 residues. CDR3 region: CASSRPVRAGSISNQPQHF. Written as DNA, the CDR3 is TGCGCCAGCAGCCGGCCTGTCCGGGCAGGGTCAATTAGCAATCAGCCCCAGCATTTT.

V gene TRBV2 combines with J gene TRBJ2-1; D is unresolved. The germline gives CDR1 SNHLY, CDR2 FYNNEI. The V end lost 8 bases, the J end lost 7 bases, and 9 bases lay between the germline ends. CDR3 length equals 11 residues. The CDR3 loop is CASRNYNEQFF. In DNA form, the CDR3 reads TGTGCCAGCCGGAATTATAATGAGCAGTTCTTC.

The CDR3: CASSGSGYEQYF. DNA for the CDR3: TGTGCCAGCAGCGGGAGTGGGTACGAGCAGTACTTC. The chain carries TRBV7-9 and TRBJ2-5; TRBD2 might be the D (5 bases). The end of the DNA aligns better with TRBJ2-7, so the J call may be wrong. CDR1 SEHNR and CDR2 FQNEAQ come from the germline V gene (reference sequence). The CDR3 length is 12 residues.

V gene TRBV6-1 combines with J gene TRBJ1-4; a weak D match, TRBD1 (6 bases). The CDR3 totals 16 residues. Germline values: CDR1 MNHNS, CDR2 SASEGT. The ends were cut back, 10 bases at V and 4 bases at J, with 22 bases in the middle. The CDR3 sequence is CATNDPVDRSNEKLFF. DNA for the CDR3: TGTGCCACCAATGACCCCGTGGACAGAAGTAATGAAAAACTGTTTTTT.